These 16 T cell receptor beta chains originate from one sample sequenced in a study of T cells in localized non-small cell lung cancer. The data were produced by immunoSEQ multiplex PCR, yet TCRdb's version contains in-frame clones alone and is incomplete. Seen here are about 2,100 clones, about 25% observed once, and the top ten hold about 18%. Sequences were derived from lung tumor tissue, sampled before any cancer treatment. The receptors were gathered from a male donor aged 60 or older with stage III lung adenocarcinoma.

The rearrangement joins TRBV9 to TRBJ2-3, with TRBD2 matching 9 bases. This CDR3 has 16 amino acids. J lost 5 bases, V lost 0 bases, and 7 bases had no gene match. Germline V CDR1 and CDR2: SGDLS, YYNGEE. CDR3: CASSVVGGGAGDTQYF. The CDR3 DNA reads as TGTGCCAGCAGCGTAGTAGGCGGGGGGGCCGGAGATACGCAGTATTTT.

As DNA, the CDR3 is TGTGCCAGCAGTTTAGAAGCCGGGACAGGGAAGTTCTTC. This translates into CASSLEAGTGKFF. This chain uses TRBV6-8 with TRBJ2-1, with TRBD1 identical over 9 bases. V shed 4 bases, J shed 14 bases, and the junction held 9 bases outside the gene matches. The CDR3 length is 13 residues. Per the germline V gene, CDR1 is MNHGY and CDR2 is SAAAGT.

The chain links TRBV11-3 to TRBJ2-1, with 10 bases that match TRBD1. V was pared by 5 bases and J by 4 bases, with 8 bases of the junction left unmatched. The CDR3 covers 16 residues. Germline V gene data show CDR1 as SGHNT and CDR2 as YENEEA. CDR3 residues: CASSPDRDRGYNEQFF. CDR3 coding DNA: TGTGCCAGCAGCCCCGACCGGGACAGGGGTTACAATGAGCAGTTCTTC.

V gene TRBV28 combines with J gene TRBJ1-4, with a possible D match to TRBD1 (5 bases). V lost 6 bases and J 5 bases, leaving 16 bases between the germline ends. CDR1 and CDR2 (germline): MDHEN, SYDVKM. CDR3 length: 15 residues. The CDR3 is CASRPATGANEKLFF. In DNA form, the CDR3 reads TGTGCCAGCAGACCCGCCACAGGCGCGAATGAAAAACTGTTTTTT.

This clone is large by share. The CDR3 bases are TGTGCCAGCAGCTCCGGGACAGGGTGGAATGAGCAGTTCTTC. This translates into CASSSGTGWNEQFF. The chain uses TRBV6-8 and TRBJ2-1; TRBD1 matches 9 bases. Germline lookup yields CDR1 MNHGY and CDR2 SAAAGT. The CDR3 runs to 14 residues. V was pared by 6 bases and J by 7 bases, with 7 bases of the junction left unmatched.

This clone came up a few times. The chain is built from TRBV5-1 and TRBJ2-7; tentative D call: TRBD2 (6 bases). The germline V gene encodes CDR1 SGHRS and CDR2 YFSETQ. The CDR3 has 14 residues. The V gene lost 6 bases and the J gene lost 2 bases, with 15 bases spanning the gap. The CDR3: CASNPQEGTYEQYF. The CDR3 DNA reads as TGCGCCAGCAACCCCCAGGAGGGAACCTACGAGCAGTACTTC.

This clone counts as large. The chain couples TRBV11-3 to TRBJ1-1, with 7 bases fitting TRBD1. In germline, CDR1 is SGHNT, CDR2 YENEEA. The CDR3 sequence is 14 residues long. J gave up 2 bases and V 4 bases, and 4 bases lay outside the gene matches. CDR3 in amino acids: CASSSGQTNTEAFF. DNA of the CDR3: TGTGCCAGCAGCTCGGGACAGACCAACACTGAAGCTTTCTTT.

The V gene is TRBV19, the J gene TRBJ2-5; 8 bases are shared with TRBD1. This CDR3 comprises 16 residues. CDR1 is LNHDA, CDR2 SQIVND, per germline (reference sequence). Trimming at V came to 2 bases and at J to 7 bases, leaving 12 bases not matched to a gene. CDR3 DNA sequence: TGTGCCAGTAGTATAAGGACAGGGAGGACTTCAGGGACCCAGTACTTC. Amino acids: CASSIRTGRTSGTQYF.

This clone was seen a few times. The CDR3 spells CASSLEWGTDGNTIYF. The CDR3 nucleotides read TGTGCCAGCAGCTTAGAGTGGGGGACGGACGGAAACACCATATATTTT. The chain uses TRBV11-3 and TRBJ1-3; maybe TRBD1 (5 bases). From germline, CDR1 is SGHNT and CDR2 YENEEA. The CDR3 is 16 residues long. V gave up 0 bases and J gave up 4 bases, with 13 bases separating them.

This clone is large. The V gene is TRBV11-3, the J gene TRBJ2-7; D could derive from TRBD1 or TRBD2 (5 bases each). The V gene's germline CDR1 is SGHNT and CDR2 YENEEA. Trimming left V 3 bases short and J 7 bases short, with 22 bases between. There are 16 residues in the CDR3. The CDR3 reads CASSLGPGEGRGEQYF. The CDR3 nucleotides read TGTGCCAGCAGCTTGGGTCCCGGAGAGGGGCGAGGAGAGCAGTACTTC.

The chain recombines TRBV7-6 with TRBJ2-2; D remains unclear. V was cut by 6 bases and J by 4 bases, with 12 bases left in between. Germline V gene sequence: CDR1 SGHVS, CDR2 FNYEAQ. The CDR3 loop spans 14 amino acids. The DNA for the CDR3 is TGTGCCAGCAGTTCCCTCTTAGGCACCGGGGAGCTGTTTTTT. Protein: CASSSLLGTGELFF. The full variable domain, completed using reference TRBV7-6 and TRBJ2-2, is GAGVSQSPRYKVTKRGQDVALRCDPISGHVSLYWYRQALGQGPEFLTYFNYEAQQDKSGLPNDRFSAERPEGSISTLTIQRTEQRDSAMYRCASSSLLGTGELFFGEGSRLTVL.

This clone was observed a few times. The chain employs TRBV28 and TRBJ1-6; D uncertain. The CDR3 loop spans 14 amino acids. The germline V and J ends were trimmed by 7 bases and 4 bases, with 11 bases remaining between them. The germline CDR1 and CDR2 sequences are MDHEN and SYDVKM. CDR3: CASNQPIYNSPLHF. DNA for the CDR3: TGTGCCAGCAACCAACCGATTTATAATTCACCCCTCCACTTT.

By share, this clone ranks as medium-sized. The CDR3 loop reads CASSEETGGDTGELFF. CDR3 nucleotide sequence: TGTGCCAGCAGTGAGGAAACGGGGGGGGACACCGGGGAGCTGTTTTTT. This sequence joins TRBV2 and TRBJ2-2; 8 bases map to TRBD2. This CDR3 comprises 16 residues. Germline V gene lookup returns CDR1 SNHLY and CDR2 FYNNEI. V trimming: 3 bases; J trimming: 3 bases; junction bases outside the gene matches: 6.

The chain has TRBV18 and TRBJ1-3; tentatively, D is TRBD1 (6 bases). The V and J ends lost 4 bases and 3 bases respectively, with 13 bases between them. The CDR3 contains 15 residues. Germline V gene lookup returns CDR1 KGHSH and CDR2 LQKENI. This CDR3 is CASSLADSIGNTIYF. The CDR3, as DNA: TGTGCCAGCTCACTCGCGGACAGTATTGGAAACACCATATATTTT.

By sample fraction, this clone is medium-sized. This chain connects TRBV6-8 to TRBJ2-1; D may be TRBD1 (6 bases). Trimming cost V 7 bases and J 2 bases, with 18 bases left between them. The germline V gene has CDR1 MNHGY and CDR2 SAAAGT. The CDR3 is 16 amino acids. CDR3 sequence (DNA): TGTGCCAGCAACTCCAAACAGGGATGGACCTACAATGAGCAGTTCTTC. Translating gives CASNSKQGWTYNEQFF.

This clone ranks as large. The rearrangement links TRBV5-1 to TRBJ2-3, with 7 bases lining up with TRBD1. Germline-derived CDR1 and CDR2 are SGHRS and YFSETQ. J was trimmed by 0 bases and V by 4 bases; bases with no gene match: 8. This CDR3 region has 16 residues. The CDR3: CASSDLPGQSTDTQYF. In nucleotides, the CDR3 is TGCGCCAGCAGCGACCTGCCGGGACAGAGCACAGATACGCAGTATTTT. Looking up the rest from reference TRBV5-1 and TRBJ2-3 gives the full variable domain: KAGVTQTPRYLIKTRGQQVTLSCSPISGHRSVSWYQQTPGQGLQFLFEYFSETQRNKGNFPGRFSGRQFSNSRSEMNVSTLELGDSALYLCASSDLPGQSTDTQYFGPGTRLTVL.